This T cell receptor beta chain was identified during a study of blood T cell repertoires in COVID-19. Study in general: Italy, Spain and the United States were the sources of the convalescent and acute COVID-19 samples.

This clone was counted a single time. Assay used: immunoSEQ multiplex PCR; TCRdb lists only in-frame clones, some missing. The sample yields some 220,000 clones, about 81% seen once. The germline V gene encodes CDR1 SGHTS and CDR2 YDEGEE. The CDR3 contains 13 residues. V was cut by 4 bases and J by 5 bases, with 11 bases left in between. This clonotype was obtained from a woman aged 70-85 years with COVID-19, enrolled during active disease. Sequences were obtained from peripheral blood. The V call is TRBV5-8, the J call TRBJ2-3, with D hard to call. Here the CDR3 reads CASSLRAGDTQYF. DNA of the CDR3: TGTGCCAGCAGCCTTCGAGCTGGAGATACGCAGTATTTT.